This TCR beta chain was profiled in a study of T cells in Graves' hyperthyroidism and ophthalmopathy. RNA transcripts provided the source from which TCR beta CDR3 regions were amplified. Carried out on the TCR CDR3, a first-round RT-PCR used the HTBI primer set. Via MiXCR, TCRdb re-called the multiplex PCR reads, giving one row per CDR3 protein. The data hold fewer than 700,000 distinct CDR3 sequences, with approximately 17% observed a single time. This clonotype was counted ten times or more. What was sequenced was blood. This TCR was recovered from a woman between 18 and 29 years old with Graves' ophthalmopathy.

CDR3 in DNA: TGTGCCAGCATTGACGAAGAGACCCAGTACTTC. This translates into CASIDEETQYF. This rearrangement joins TRBV28 to TRBJ2-5; D remains unclear. Germline V gene sequence: CDR1 MDHEN, CDR2 SYDVKM. V was clipped by 7 bases and J by 3 bases, with 6 bases between them. The CDR3 extends over 11 amino acids. The variable domain in full, completed from reference TRBV28 and TRBJ2-5, reads DVKVTQSSRYLVKRTGEKVFLECVQDMDHENMFWYRQDPGLGLRLIYFSYDVKMKEKGDIPEGYSVSREKKERFSLILESASTNQTSMYLCASIDEETQYFGPGTRLLVL.